The table lists the clone carrying this T cell receptor beta chain with many counts. Its cognate antigen is unknown. Investigators profiled TCR beta VDJ and CDR3 from genomic DNA template. TCRdb analysed the reads with MiXCR anew, one entry per CDR3 protein. The sample carries roughly 420,000 distinct CDR3 sequences, roughly 64% recorded once. The record originates from a study of CD8+CD57+ T cells in acquired aplastic anemia. Study-level information: Sorted CD4+ and CD8+ cells gave an average of approximately 3 ug of DNA. The study, taken as a whole, reports: Overlapping CD8+ CDR3 repertoires of patients and controls contained some 27 shared sequences.

V shed 4 bases and J shed 6 bases, with 11 bases lying between them. The CDR3 contains 13 residues. CDR1 and CDR2 from the germline V gene are LNHDA and SQIVND (reference sequence). This chain links TRBV19 with TRBJ2-3; D gene ambiguous. The sample was sorted CD4+, CD8+, or CD8+CD57+ T cells (not recorded which) from PBMCs. This sequence was found in a human donor in good health, serving as a control. The CDR3 DNA follows: TGTGCCAGTAGTAGGGCCCAACGGGATACGCAGTATTTT. This codes for CASSRAQRDTQYF.